Following are 17 T cell receptor beta chains from one sample sequenced in a study of cytomegalovirus exposure and HLA in healthy donors. PCR was performed using 60 Vbeta and 13 Jbeta primers. TCRdb's copy holds only in-frame clones and misses some; the assay was immunoSEQ multiplex PCR. The sample yields about 170,000 clones, 60% to 80% seen once. Sequenced material: PBMCs. The source of these receptors is a man aged 40-49 years in good health and CMV-seropositive.

The chain links TRBV9 to TRBJ2-5, with 10 nucleotides matching TRBD1. The CDR3 runs to 16 residues. J gave up 4 bases and V 4 bases, and 10 bases lay outside the gene matches. The germline gives CDR1 SGDLS, CDR2 YYNGEE. DNA of the CDR3: TGTGCCAGCAGCCCCTCCGCCCGGACAGGGGGAGAGACCCAGTACTTC. This codes for CASSPSARTGGETQYF. The entire variable domain, with the rest obtained from reference TRBV9 and TRBJ2-5, is as follows: DSGVTQTPKHLITATGQRVTLRCSPRSGDLSVYWYQQSLDQGLQFLIQYYNGEERAKGNILERFSAQQFPDLHSELNLSSLELGDSALYFCASSPSARTGGETQYFGPGTRLLVL.

This rearrangement joins TRBV5-1 to TRBJ2-1, with D perhaps TRBD1 (6 bases). Per the germline V gene, CDR1 is SGHRS and CDR2 is YFSETQ. Trimming cost V 0 bases and J 8 bases, with 9 bases left between them. The CDR3 is 13 amino acids. The DNA for the CDR3 is TGCGCCAGCAGCTTGGCCAGGGGCTATGAGCAGTTCTTC. This sequence encodes CASSLARGYEQFF.

This chain uses TRBV6-5 with TRBJ1-4; a weak D match, TRBD1 (5 bases). Trimming cost V 6 bases and J 6 bases, with 14 bases left between them. CDR1 and CDR2 (germline): MNHEY, SVGAGI. There are 14 residues in the CDR3. The CDR3 sequence: CASRAGGADEKLFF. CDR3 DNA sequence: TGTGCCAGCAGGGCGGGCGGGGCAGATGAAAAACTGTTTTTT.

Concerning this clone itself: Other DNA variants within this sample encode the same CDR3. The chain uses TRBV10-2 and TRBJ2-7, with 9 bases lining up with TRBD1. CDR3 size: 14 residues. Trimming took 6 bases from V and 2 from J; bases not matched to a gene: 5. The germline CDR1 and CDR2 sequences are WSHSY and SAAADI. This CDR3 reads CASRGRDRAYEQYF. The CDR3 bases are TGCGCCAGCAGGGGCCGGGACAGGGCCTACGAGCAGTACTTC.

This rearrangement joins TRBV5-6 to TRBJ2-3, with 12 positions matching TRBD2. Germline V CDR1 and CDR2: SGHDT, YYEEEE. V lost 3 bases, J lost 0 bases, and 8 bases stayed unmatched. The CDR3 has 18 amino acids. This CDR3 is CASSSSGRAYMSTDTQYF. Here the CDR3 DNA reads TGTGCCAGCAGCTCTAGCGGGAGGGCCTATATGAGCACAGATACGCAGTATTTT.

This clone was seen a single time. The chain joins TRBV5-1 to TRBJ2-1; 16 positions match TRBD2. The CDR3 length is 16 residues. From germline, CDR1 is SGHRS and CDR2 YFSETQ. The J segment lost 8 bases and the V segment lost 3 bases, leaving 5 bases of the junction unmatched. As DNA, the CDR3 is TGCGCCAGCAGCTCCGGGACTAGCGGGAGGGCCGATGAGCAGTTCTTC. This encodes CASSSGTSGRADEQFF.

The CDR3 coding sequence is TGTGCCAGCAGCGTCAGCAGCAGCGCGGGAGCCACAGATACGCAGTATTTT. Encoded protein: CASSVSSSAGATDTQYF. The chain uses TRBV9 and TRBJ2-3; 7 bases align to TRBD2. Germline trimming cut 2 bases from V and 2 bases from J; bases unmatched to any gene: 11. The germline gives CDR1 SGDLS, CDR2 YYNGEE. The CDR3 length is 17 residues.

The V gene is TRBV7-9, the J gene TRBJ1-2, with D possibly being TRBD1 (6 bases). Germline V lookup: CDR1 SEHNR, CDR2 FQNEAQ (reference sequence). CDR3 length: 12 residues. The V and J ends lost 5 bases and 8 bases respectively, with 12 bases between them. CDR3 protein: CASSKRQEGYTF. CDR3 bases: TGTGCCAGCAGCAAGCGACAGGAAGGCTACACCTTC.

V usage is TRBV9 and J usage is TRBJ2-1; 8 nucleotides match TRBD2. V dropped 0 bases and J dropped 1; count of bases not matched to a gene: 6. The germline CDR1 and CDR2 sequences are SGDLS and YYNGEE. The CDR3 totals 17 residues. The CDR3 protein is CASSVATSANSYNEQFF. CDR3 DNA sequence: TGTGCCAGCAGCGTAGCGACTAGCGCGAATTCCTACAATGAGCAGTTCTTC.

The CDR3 DNA reads TGCAGCGTTGCGGGGGAGTCTGGGGCCAACGTCCTGACTTTC. This encodes CSVAGESGANVLTF. The chain recombines TRBV29-1 with TRBJ2-6; D is possibly TRBD2 (6 bases). CDR3 size: 14 residues. Germline V gene sequence: CDR1 SQVTM, CDR2 ANQGSEA. The V end was cut by 4 bases, the J end by 1 base, with 8 bases between.

This rearrangement joins TRBV7-8 to TRBJ2-7; the D gene is possibly TRBD1 (7 bases). The V and J ends lost 5 bases and 7 bases respectively, with 39 bases between them. The CDR3 contains 21 residues. The V gene's germline CDR1 is SGHVS and CDR2 FQNEAQ. As DNA, the CDR3 is TGTGCCAGCAGCCCGCGAGCGCGGGGTAGGGGGCCCTTTCTACGAGGATATGAGCAGTACTTC. Translated: CASSPRARGRGPFLRGYEQYF.

The chain combines TRBV30 with TRBJ2-3; 9 bases are shared with TRBD2. CDR1 and CDR2 (germline): GTSNPN, SVGIG (reference sequence). The V gene end was trimmed by 0 bases and the J gene end by 5 bases; junction bases not matched to a gene: 6. The CDR3 spans 15 residues. The CDR3 reads CAWSVEAGGGDTQYF. Written as DNA, the CDR3 is TGTGCCTGGAGTGTAGAAGCGGGAGGTGGAGATACGCAGTATTTT.

The rearrangement uses TRBV27 and TRBJ2-7; D not certain. Germline V lookup: CDR1 MNHEY, CDR2 SMNVEV (reference sequence). The CDR3 runs to 13 residues. The V end lost 6 bases, the J end lost 5 bases, and 14 bases lay between the germline ends. CDR3 nucleotide sequence: TGTGCCAGCAGCCCGGGTAGTGTCCACGAGCAGTACTTC. Amino acids: CASSPGSVHEQYF.

This clone was counted between two and nine times. The rearrangement joins TRBV5-1 to TRBJ2-1, with TRBD1 identical over 9 bases. The germline gives CDR1 SGHRS, CDR2 YFSETQ. The CDR3 spans 15 residues. The J segment lost 5 bases and the V segment lost 4 bases, leaving 7 bases of the junction unmatched. The CDR3 here is CASSAGQGLHNEQFF. As DNA, the CDR3 is TGCGCCAGCAGCGCGGGACAGGGACTCCACAATGAGCAGTTCTTC.

The genes are TRBV7-6 and TRBJ2-1; possible D gene TRBD1, 5 bases. Germline V CDR1 and CDR2: SGHVS, FNYEAQ. V was clipped by 4 bases and J by 3 bases, with 7 bases between them. The CDR3 consists of 13 residues. CDR3 nucleotide sequence: TGTGCCAGCAGCTCCGACAGCTACAATGAGCAGTTCTTC. This encodes CASSSDSYNEQFF.

The chain couples TRBV28 to TRBJ1-4; D is perhaps TRBD1 (5 bases). This CDR3 spans 14 amino acids. Germline V gene sequence: CDR1 MDHEN, CDR2 SYDVKM. With 3 bases removed from V and 3 bases from J, the gap between germline ends came to 8 bases. As DNA, the CDR3 is TGTGCCAGCAGTTTCACACAGGCTAATGAAAAACTGTTTTTT. This gives the protein CASSFTQANEKLFF.

This clone was seen only a few times. The CDR3 DNA reads as TGTGCCAGCAGCTTTCACTATACTAGCACAGATACGCAGTATTTT. It encodes CASSFHYTSTDTQYF. The J gene is TRBJ2-3, the V gene TRBV5-6; D gene unclear. Germline-derived CDR1 and CDR2 are SGHDT and YYEEEE. The V end lost 2 bases, the J end lost 0 bases, and 10 bases lay between the germline ends. This CDR3 has 15 amino acids. The variable domain in full, with the rest retrieved from reference TRBV5-6 and TRBJ2-3, is DAGVTQSPTHLIKTRGQQVTLRCSPKSGHDTVSWYQQALGQGPQFIFQYYEEEERQRGNFPDRFSGHQFPNYSSELNVNALLLGDSALYLCASSFHYTSTDTQYFGPGTRLTVL.